The T cell receptor (beta chain) under discussion was sequenced for a study of identical twins. Broader study findings: With monozygotic twins, out-of-frame TCR alpha sharing exceeded what models estimated. Cross-sectional statistics, not tracking of the same donors, supported the conclusions.

Points on this clonotype: Its antigen is undetermined.

Germline CDR1 and CDR2: LGHNA and YNFKEQ. The V and J ends lost 2 bases and 3 bases respectively, with 19 bases between them. The CDR3 sequence is 17 residues long. Template switching, a step in the protocol, added a universal primer site, and cDNA carried unique molecular identifiers. Each CDR3 protein gets one entry after TCRdb re-called the 5' RACE reads with MiXCR. Found here are fewer than 250,000 distinct CDR3 sequences, 7.5% of them singletons; the top ten hold around 5%. The same specimen was also included in a second study, on yellow fever vaccine responses in identical twins. That source reports: Twins' vaccine T cell responses reportedly seemed partly convergent and partly personalized.

The sample was CD8+ T cells sorted from blood. This TCR came from a woman under 30 in good health. V gene TRBV4-2 combines with J gene TRBJ2-5; D unclear. The CDR3 DNA reads TGTGCCAGCAGCCAAAGCGCCCTAGGTGAGAAAGAAGAGACCCAGTACTTC. It encodes CASSQSALGEKEETQYF.